The T cell receptor beta chain under discussion was sequenced for a study of cytomegalovirus exposure and HLA in healthy donors. The CDR3 is 11 amino acids. V gave up 8 bases and J gave up 5 bases, with 12 bases separating them. Germline loops: CDR1 DFQATT, CDR2 SNEGSKA (reference sequence). 60 Vbeta and 13 Jbeta primers were used in PCR. Sequenced by immunoSEQ multiplex PCR; TCRdb stores in-frame clones only, minus some. The sample shows fewer than 100,000 clones, roughly three quarters of them seen only once. Study-level findings and limits: A list of around 160 TCR beta chains associated with cytomegalovirus was given.

Points on this clone: Its antigen is undetermined.

The receptor was isolated from a female donor in good health and CMV-seronegative. The genes are TRBV20-1 and TRBJ2-5; a possible D gene is TRBD2 (5 bases). The sample comprised PBMCs. The DNA of the CDR3 is TGCAGTTCTGAGGGATCGGAGACCCAGTACTTC. This translates into CSSEGSETQYF.